This T cell receptor (beta chain) was captured by sequencing in a study of breast tumors, draining lymph nodes, adjacent tissues. Regarding the study as a whole: Data only fit, rather than demonstrated, lymph node origin of most tumor T cells. Tumor repertoires ranked between lymph nodes and nontumor tissue in diversity, with V and J gene preferences. Most tumor T cells seemingly derive from lymph node, then expand in tumor.

CDR1 and CDR2 from the germline V gene are MDHEN and SYDVKM. CDR3 length equals 16 residues. Trimming removed 2 bases at V and 1 base at J, with 11 bases between. At least ten counts were recorded for this clonotype. Antigen specificity is unknown. Axillary draining lymph nodes of breast cancer patients supplied the node samples. TCRdb re-called the multiplex PCR reads through MiXCR, storing one row per CDR3 protein. The sample comprises fewer than 150,000 distinct CDR3 sequences, roughly 20% of which are singletons, and roughly 2.4% rests with the top ten. The J gene is TRBJ1-4, the V gene TRBV28; D unclear. The sequenced sample consisted of axillary lymph node tissue. The TCR originated in a female donor with breast cancer. Some clones in this sample may be carry-over from other donors' samples. The CDR3 loop reads CASSLVGMGTNEKLFF. CDR3 DNA sequence: TGTGCCAGCAGTTTAGTGGGTATGGGAACTAATGAAAAACTGTTTTTT.